This T cell receptor (beta chain) originates from a study of blood T cell repertoires in COVID-19. The data were produced by immunoSEQ multiplex PCR, yet TCRdb's version contains in-frame clones alone and is incomplete. In the table there are 150,000 to 200,000 clones, 80% of which are singletons. The CDR3 sequence is 15 residues long. This sequence originates from an older woman who had recovered from COVID-19. J is TRBJ1-6 and V is TRBV1; TRBD1 is the table's D call, not checked against the DNA. TRBV1 is described as a pseudogene. Sequencing was carried out using PBMCs or T cells enriched from blood (not recorded which). In nucleotides, the CDR3 is TGCACCAGCAGCCAAGAGGAACAGTATAATTCACCCCTCCACTTT. Protein: CTSSQEEQYNSPLHF.